The TCR beta chain under discussion was sequenced for a study of graft-versus-host responses after intestinal transplantation. The repertoire was sequenced with immunoSEQ multiplex PCR; TCRdb's copy has only in-frame clones and lacks some. Here the sample spans roughly 5,000 clones, just over 70% being singletons. This clone has a handful of counts. The CDR3 covers 13 residues. The gene calls are TRBV21-1 and TRBJ1-1. TRBV21-1 is a pseudogene segment. The clonotype originates from a human patient who received an intestinal transplant, so some T cells may come from the graft donor. The specimen comprised PBMCs, sampled 300 to 340 days after intestinal transplant. As DNA, the CDR3 is TGTGCCAGCAGCAAGCTCGACAACACTGAAGCTTTCTTT. Translation: CASSKLDNTEAFF.